This TCR beta chain was found in a study of CXCR3-negative and CXCR3-positive naive CD8 T cells. On the study more broadly: With about 1.5 +/- 0.3 million reads per library, the TRB reads numbered around 130 million in total. Notes on the study in general: Similarly elevated diversity marked both naive subsets, with memory CD8+ cells showing far lower diversity.

Concerning this clonotype itself: Its antigen is not known.

Preparation of TRB cDNA libraries relied on 5' RACE carrying UMI labels. Following a re-call of the 5' RACE reads, TCRdb has one entry per CDR3 protein and lacks DNA. This listing includes about 41,000 distinct CDR3 sequences. This CDR3 is built from 15 residues. The germline gives CDR1 SGHVS, CDR2 FQNEAQ. Material for sequencing was naive CXCR3- CD8+ T cells from blood. Subset noted: CD45RO-CCR7+CD27+CD95- naive CD8+ T cells lacking CXCR3 (TNR3-). This receptor was taken from a human donor in good health. Some clones in this sample may be carry-over from other donors' samples. V usage is TRBV7-8 and J usage is TRBJ2-2; TCRdb returns TRBD2, unconfirmable since there is no DNA. The CDR3 reads CASRRPDYPTGELFF.